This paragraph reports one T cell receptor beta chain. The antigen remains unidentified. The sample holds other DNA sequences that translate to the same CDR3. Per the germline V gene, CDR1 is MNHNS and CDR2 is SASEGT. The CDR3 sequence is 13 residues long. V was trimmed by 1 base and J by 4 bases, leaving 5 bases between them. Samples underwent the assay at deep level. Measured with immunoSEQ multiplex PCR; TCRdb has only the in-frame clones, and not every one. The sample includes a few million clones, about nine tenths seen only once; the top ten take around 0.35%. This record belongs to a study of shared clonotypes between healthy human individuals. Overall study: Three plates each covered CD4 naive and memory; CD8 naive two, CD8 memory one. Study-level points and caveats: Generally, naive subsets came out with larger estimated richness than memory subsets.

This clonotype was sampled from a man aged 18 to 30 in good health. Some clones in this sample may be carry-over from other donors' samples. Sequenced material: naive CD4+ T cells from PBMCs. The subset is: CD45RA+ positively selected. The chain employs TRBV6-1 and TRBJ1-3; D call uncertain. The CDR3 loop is CASSEVSGNTIYF. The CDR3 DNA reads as TGTGCCAGCAGTGAAGTCTCAGGAAACACCATATATTTT.